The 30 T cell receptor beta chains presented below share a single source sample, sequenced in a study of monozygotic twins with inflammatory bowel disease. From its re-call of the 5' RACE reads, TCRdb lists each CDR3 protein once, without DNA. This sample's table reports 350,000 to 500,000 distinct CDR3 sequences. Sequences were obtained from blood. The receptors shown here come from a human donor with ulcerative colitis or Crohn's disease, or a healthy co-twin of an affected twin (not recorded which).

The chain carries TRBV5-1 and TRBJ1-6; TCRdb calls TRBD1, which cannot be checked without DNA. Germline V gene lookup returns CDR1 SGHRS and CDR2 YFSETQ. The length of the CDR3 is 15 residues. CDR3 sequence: CASSLTGGTNSPLHF.

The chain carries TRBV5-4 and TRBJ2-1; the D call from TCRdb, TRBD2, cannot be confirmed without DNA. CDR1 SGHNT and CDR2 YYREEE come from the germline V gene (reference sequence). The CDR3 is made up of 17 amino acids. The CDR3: CASSLAITSGGFKEQFF.

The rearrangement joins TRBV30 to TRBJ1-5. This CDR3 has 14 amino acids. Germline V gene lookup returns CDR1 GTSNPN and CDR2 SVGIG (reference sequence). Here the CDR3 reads CAWSAGLENQPQHF.

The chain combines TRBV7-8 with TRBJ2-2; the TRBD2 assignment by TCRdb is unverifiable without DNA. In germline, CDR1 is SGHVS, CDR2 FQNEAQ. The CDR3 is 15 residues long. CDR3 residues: CASSSQRLNTGELFF.

This CDR3 reads CASSSDWFQHF. This chain uses TRBV12-3 or TRBV12-4 with TRBJ1-5. CDR3 length: 11 residues.

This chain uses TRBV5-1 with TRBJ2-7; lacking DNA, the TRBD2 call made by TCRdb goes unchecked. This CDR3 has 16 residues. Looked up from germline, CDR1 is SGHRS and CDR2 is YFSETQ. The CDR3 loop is CASSLAKREGREEQYF. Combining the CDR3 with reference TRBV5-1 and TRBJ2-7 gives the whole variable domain KAGVTQTPRYLIKTRGQQVTLSCSPISGHRSVSWYQQTPGQGLQFLFEYFSETQRNKGNFPGRFSGRQFSNSRSEMNVSTLELGDSALYLCASSLAKREGREEQYFGPGTRLTVT.

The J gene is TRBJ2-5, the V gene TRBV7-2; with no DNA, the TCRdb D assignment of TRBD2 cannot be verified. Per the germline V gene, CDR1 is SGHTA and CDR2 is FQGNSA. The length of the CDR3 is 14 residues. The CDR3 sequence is CASSLGLAIETQYF. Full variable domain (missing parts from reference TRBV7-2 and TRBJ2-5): GAGVSQSPSNKVTEKGKDVELRCDPISGHTALYWYRQSLGQGLEFLIYFQGNSAPDKSGLPSDRFSAERTGGSVSTLTIQRTQQEDSAVYLCASSLGLAIETQYFGPGTRLLVL.

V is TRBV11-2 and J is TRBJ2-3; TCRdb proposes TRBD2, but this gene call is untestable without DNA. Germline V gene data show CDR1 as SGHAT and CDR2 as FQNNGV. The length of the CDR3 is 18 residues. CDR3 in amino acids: CASSLGTTSGRGPDTQYF.

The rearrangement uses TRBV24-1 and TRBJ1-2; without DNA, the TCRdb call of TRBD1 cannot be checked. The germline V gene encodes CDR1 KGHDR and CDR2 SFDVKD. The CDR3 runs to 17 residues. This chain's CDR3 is CATSDPSPASQDYGYTF.

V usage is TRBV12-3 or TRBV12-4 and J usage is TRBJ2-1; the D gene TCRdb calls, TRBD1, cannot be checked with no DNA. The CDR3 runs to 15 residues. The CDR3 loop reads CASSLRQAGGNEQFF.

CDR3 region: CASSLGTSETNIQYF. The V gene is TRBV7-3, the J gene TRBJ2-4. The CDR3 is 15 residues long. From germline, CDR1 is SGHTA and CDR2 FQGTGA.

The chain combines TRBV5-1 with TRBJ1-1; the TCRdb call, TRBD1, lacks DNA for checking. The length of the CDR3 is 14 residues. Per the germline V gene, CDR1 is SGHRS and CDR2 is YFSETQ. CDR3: CASSLPLGGTEAFF.

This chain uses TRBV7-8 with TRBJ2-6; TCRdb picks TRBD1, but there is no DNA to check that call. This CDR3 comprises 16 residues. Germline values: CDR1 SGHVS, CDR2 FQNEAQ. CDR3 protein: CASSPWISSGANVLTF.

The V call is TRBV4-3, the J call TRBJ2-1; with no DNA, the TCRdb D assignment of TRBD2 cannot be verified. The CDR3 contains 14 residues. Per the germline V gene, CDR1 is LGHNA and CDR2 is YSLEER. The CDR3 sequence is CASRHAGGDNEQFF.

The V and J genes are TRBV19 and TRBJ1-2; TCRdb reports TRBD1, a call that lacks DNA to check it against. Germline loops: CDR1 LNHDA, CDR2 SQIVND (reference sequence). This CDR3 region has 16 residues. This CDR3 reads CASSGAPVGSNYGYTF.

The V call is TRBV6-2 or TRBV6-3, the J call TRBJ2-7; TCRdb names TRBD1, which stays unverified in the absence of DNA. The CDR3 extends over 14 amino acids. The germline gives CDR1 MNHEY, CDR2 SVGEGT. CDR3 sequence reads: CASNGGDPYYEQYF.

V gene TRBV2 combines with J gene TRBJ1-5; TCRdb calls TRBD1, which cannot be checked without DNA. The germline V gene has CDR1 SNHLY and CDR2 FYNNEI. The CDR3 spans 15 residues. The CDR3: CASIKTAGENQPQHF.

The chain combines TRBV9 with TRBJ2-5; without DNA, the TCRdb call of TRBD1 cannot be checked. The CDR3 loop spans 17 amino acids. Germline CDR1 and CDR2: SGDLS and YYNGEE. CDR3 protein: CASSVAGPGTHQETQYF.

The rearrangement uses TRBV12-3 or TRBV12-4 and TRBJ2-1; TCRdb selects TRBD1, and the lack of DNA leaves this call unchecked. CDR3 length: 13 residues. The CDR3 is CASSVTGAWEQFF.

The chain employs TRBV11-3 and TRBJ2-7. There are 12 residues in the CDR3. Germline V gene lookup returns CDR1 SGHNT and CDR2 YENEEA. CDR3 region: CASSLDRNEQYF.

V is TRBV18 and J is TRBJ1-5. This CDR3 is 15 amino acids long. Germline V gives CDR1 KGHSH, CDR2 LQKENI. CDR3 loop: CASSSAQNSNQPQHF.

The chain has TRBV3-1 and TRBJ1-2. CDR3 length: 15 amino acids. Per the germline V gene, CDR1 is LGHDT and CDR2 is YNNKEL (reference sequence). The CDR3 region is CASSQATIRDYGYTF.

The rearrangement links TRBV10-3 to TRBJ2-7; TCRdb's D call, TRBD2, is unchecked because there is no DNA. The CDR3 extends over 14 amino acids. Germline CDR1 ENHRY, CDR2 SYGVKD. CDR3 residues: CAISGSGRELEQYF.

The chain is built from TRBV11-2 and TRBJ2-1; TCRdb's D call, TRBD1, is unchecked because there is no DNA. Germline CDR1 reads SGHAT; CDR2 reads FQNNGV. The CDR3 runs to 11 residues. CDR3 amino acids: CASRSGTEQFF.

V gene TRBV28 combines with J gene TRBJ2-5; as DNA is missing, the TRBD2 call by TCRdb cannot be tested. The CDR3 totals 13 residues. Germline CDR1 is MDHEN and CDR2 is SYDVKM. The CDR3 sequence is CASSGGSQETQYF.

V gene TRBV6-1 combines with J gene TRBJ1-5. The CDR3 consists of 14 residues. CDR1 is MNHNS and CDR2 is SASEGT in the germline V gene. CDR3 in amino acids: CASSDAGRNQPQHF.

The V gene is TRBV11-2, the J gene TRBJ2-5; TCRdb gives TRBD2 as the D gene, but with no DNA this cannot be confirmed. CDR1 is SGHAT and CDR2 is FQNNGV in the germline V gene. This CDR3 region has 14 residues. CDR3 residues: CASSGGTSVETQYF. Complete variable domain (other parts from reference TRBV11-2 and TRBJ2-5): EAGVAQSPRYKIIEKRQSVAFWCNPISGHATLYWYQQILGQGPKLLIQFQNNGVVDDSQLPKDRFSAERLKGVDSTLKIQPAKLEDSAVYLCASSGGTSVETQYFGPGTRLLVL.

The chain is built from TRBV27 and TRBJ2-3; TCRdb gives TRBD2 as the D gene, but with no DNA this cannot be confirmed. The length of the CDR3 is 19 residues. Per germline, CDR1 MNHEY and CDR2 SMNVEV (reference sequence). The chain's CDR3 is CASSPLWSGRSSSTDTQYF.

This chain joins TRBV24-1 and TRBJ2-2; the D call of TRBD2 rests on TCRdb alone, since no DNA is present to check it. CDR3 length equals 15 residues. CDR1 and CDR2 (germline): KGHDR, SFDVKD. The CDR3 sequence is CATSPAGIKTGELFF.

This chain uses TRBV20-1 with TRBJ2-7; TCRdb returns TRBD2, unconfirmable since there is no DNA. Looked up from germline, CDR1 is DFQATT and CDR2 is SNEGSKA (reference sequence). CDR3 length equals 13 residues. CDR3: CSATTHALNEQYF.